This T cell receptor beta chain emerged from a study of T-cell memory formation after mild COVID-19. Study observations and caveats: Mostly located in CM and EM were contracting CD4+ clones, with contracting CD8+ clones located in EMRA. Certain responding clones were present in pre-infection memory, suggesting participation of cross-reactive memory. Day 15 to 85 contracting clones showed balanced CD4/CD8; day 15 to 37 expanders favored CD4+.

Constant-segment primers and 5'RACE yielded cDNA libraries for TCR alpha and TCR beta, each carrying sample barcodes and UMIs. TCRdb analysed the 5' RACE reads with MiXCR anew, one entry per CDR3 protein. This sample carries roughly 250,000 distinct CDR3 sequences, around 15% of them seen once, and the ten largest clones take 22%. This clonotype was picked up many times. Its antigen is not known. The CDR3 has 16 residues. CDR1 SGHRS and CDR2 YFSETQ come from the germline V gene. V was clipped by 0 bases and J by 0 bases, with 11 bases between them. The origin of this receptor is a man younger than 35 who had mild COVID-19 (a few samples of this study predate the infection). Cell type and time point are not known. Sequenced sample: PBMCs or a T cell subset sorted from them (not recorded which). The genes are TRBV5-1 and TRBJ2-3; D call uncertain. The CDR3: CASSLGGMTSTDTQYF. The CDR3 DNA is TGCGCCAGCAGCTTGGGGGGAATGACTAGCACAGATACGCAGTATTTT.